These 22 T cell receptor beta chains were sequenced from one sample in a study of CD8+ T cells in alopecia areata. Sequencing templates came from extracted RNA that was reverse transcribed into cDNA. The table came from immunoSEQ multiplex PCR; TCRdb's copy has only in-frame clones and leaves some out. The repertoire has 150,000 or so clones, about nine tenths of them found once; the top ten carry more than 12%. This sample comprised CD8+ T cells sorted from blood, obtained at week 0. The receptors were gathered from a human donor with alopecia areata.

The rearrangement links TRBV14 to TRBJ2-1, with 10 positions matching TRBD2. The junction had 6 bases not matched to a gene; V was cut back by 4 bases and J by 9 bases. This CDR3 spans 14 amino acids. Germline loops: CDR1 SGHDN, CDR2 FVKESK. The CDR3 nucleotides read TGTGCCAGCAGCCTCCCCTTAGCGGGAGGTGAGCAGTTCTTC. Encoded protein: CASSLPLAGGEQFF.

The chain links TRBV4-1 to TRBJ2-7, with 8 bases aligning to TRBD2. With 1 base clipped from V and 0 bases from J, the junction kept 5 bases outside the gene matches. Germline V gene lookup returns CDR1 MGHRA and CDR2 YSYEKL. The CDR3 is 16 residues long. For the CDR3, the DNA is TGCGCCAGCAGCCAAGCAGCGGGGGCGAACTCCTACGAGCAGTACTTC. Translated, it gives CASSQAAGANSYEQYF.

This sequence joins TRBV7-6 and TRBJ2-7; the D gene is possibly TRBD2 (5 bases). CDR1 and CDR2 from the germline V gene are SGHVS and FNYEAQ. There are 14 residues in the CDR3. Trimming took 2 bases from V and 4 from J, leaving 12 bases between them. CDR3 loop: CASSLMDSNYEQYF. The CDR3 nucleotides read TGTGCCAGCAGCTTAATGGACTCCAATTACGAGCAGTACTTC.

In its sample, this clone was seen once. V is TRBV5-1 and J is TRBJ1-2, with D maybe TRBD1 (6 bases). Germline CDR1 and CDR2: SGHRS and YFSETQ. V dropped 4 bases and J dropped 8 bases, with 15 bases sitting between them. This CDR3 has 13 residues. DNA of the CDR3: TGCGCCAGCAGCCCTCCCAGCGGGGGCGGCTACACCTTC. This codes for CASSPPSGGGYTF.

As to this clone: This same CDR3 is encoded by further DNA sequences in the sample. This sequence joins TRBV11-2 and TRBJ2-5; 9 nucleotides match TRBD1. Trimming removed 11 bases from V and 5 bases from J; junction bases left unmatched: 15. CDR1 and CDR2 (germline): SGHAT, FQNNGV. This CDR3 is 15 amino acids long. The CDR3 DNA is TGTGCCTCCTCAGCGGGGACAGGGCAGCCGGAGACCCAGTACTTC. Protein sequence: CASSAGTGQPETQYF. The full variable domain, its missing parts supplied by reference TRBV11-2 and TRBJ2-5, is EAGVAQSPRYKIIEKRQSVAFWCNPISGHATLYWYQQILGQGPKLLIQFQNNGVVDDSQLPKDRFSAERLKGVDSTLKIQPAKLEDSAVYLCASSAGTGQPETQYFGPGTRLLVL.

V usage is TRBV7-9 and J usage is TRBJ1-1; D gene unclear. Germline CDR1 reads SEHNR; CDR2 reads FQNEAQ (reference sequence). V shed 2 bases and J shed 2 bases, with 12 bases lying between them. The CDR3 covers 15 residues. The CDR3 region is CASSLIREGNTEAFF. The DNA of the CDR3 is TGTGCCAGCAGCTTAATCCGGGAGGGTAACACTGAAGCTTTCTTT.

V is TRBV27 and J is TRBJ2-3; 12 nucleotides match TRBD2. This CDR3 spans 15 amino acids. V was pared by 2 bases and J by 5 bases, with 2 bases of the junction left unmatched. CDR1 is MNHEY, CDR2 SMNVEV, per germline (reference sequence). The CDR3 nucleotides read TGTGCCAGCAGTTTACCGGGACTAGCGGGAGATACGCAGTATTTT. Translating gives CASSLPGLAGDTQYF.

The rearrangement joins TRBV5-6 to TRBJ2-7; D is possibly TRBD1 (6 bases). The CDR3 is 16 amino acids. From germline, CDR1 is SGHDT and CDR2 YYEEEE. With 0 bases removed from V and 5 bases from J, the gap between germline ends came to 18 bases. This CDR3 reads CASSLGQDLRSDEQYF. CDR3 sequence (DNA): TGTGCCAGCAGCTTGGGACAGGACCTAAGGTCGGACGAGCAGTACTTC.

This rearrangement joins TRBV21-1 to TRBJ2-1; the D call of TRBD1 is as the table states it, not checked on the DNA. TRBV21-1 is described as a pseudogene. This CDR3 is built from 17 residues. The CDR3 is CASSRDRVIPSYNEQFF. The CDR3 DNA is TGTGCCAGCAGCAGGGACAGGGTCATCCCCTCCTACAATGAGCAGTTCTTC.

The chain carries TRBV7-9 and TRBJ2-2, with a possible D match to TRBD2 (5 bases). The CDR3 totals 12 residues. Trimming cost V 5 bases and J 8 bases, with 9 bases left between them. The germline gives CDR1 SEHNR, CDR2 FQNEAQ (reference sequence). This chain's CDR3 is CASSEGGGELFF. CDR3 nucleotides: TGTGCCAGCAGCGAAGGCGGGGGGGAGCTGTTTTTT.

The chain uses TRBV10-3 and TRBJ2-1; a possible D gene is TRBD2 (6 bases). Trimming stripped 9 bases from V and 6 bases from J, with 21 bases between. Germline V lookup: CDR1 ENHRY, CDR2 SYGVKD. The CDR3 sequence is 15 residues long. Here the CDR3 reads CAIGVTGAPGNEQFF. CDR3 sequence (DNA): TGTGCCATAGGAGTGACGGGAGCTCCGGGCAATGAGCAGTTCTTC.

The table lists this clone with a few counts. The chain employs TRBV27 and TRBJ2-6; D gene unclear. This CDR3 is 14 amino acids long. CDR1 is MNHEY and CDR2 is SMNVEV in the germline V gene (reference sequence). Between the trimmed V and J ends, which lost 9 bases and 0 bases, there was a span of 9 bases. The CDR3 DNA follows: TGTGCCAGTACAGTGAGCTCTGGGGCCAACGTCCTGACTTTC. This codes for CASTVSSGANVLTF.

V gene TRBV19 combines with J gene TRBJ2-3; 8 bases fit TRBD2. The germline V gene has CDR1 LNHDA and CDR2 SQIVND (reference sequence). The V segment lost 1 base and the J segment 1 base; nucleotides outside the gene matches: 1. This CDR3 region has 15 residues. The CDR3 loop is CASSIGAGGTDTQYF. The DNA of the CDR3 is TGTGCCAGTAGTATAGGAGCGGGAGGCACAGATACGCAGTATTTT.

This chain connects TRBV7-9 to TRBJ2-5, with D perhaps being TRBD1 or TRBD2 (5 bases each). The better agreement between TRBJ2-7 and the DNA end casts doubt on the J call. Germline CDR1 and CDR2: SEHNR and FQNEAQ (reference sequence). The CDR3 has 15 amino acids. CDR3: CASNLQEAYFAEQYF. The CDR3 DNA sequence: TGTGCCAGCAACCTACAGGAGGCCTATTTCGCCGAGCAGTACTTC.

The rearrangement uses TRBV19 and TRBJ2-1; 10 nucleotides line up with TRBD2. J lost 5 bases, V lost 1 base, and 14 bases had no gene match. The CDR3 runs 19 residues. The germline gives CDR1 LNHDA, CDR2 SQIVND (reference sequence). This CDR3 reads CASSIVARLAGDAHNEQFF. The CDR3 nucleotides read TGTGCCAGTAGTATAGTAGCTCGTCTAGCGGGAGATGCCCACAATGAGCAGTTCTTC.

This rearrangement joins TRBV5-4 to TRBJ2-4; tentatively, D is TRBD1 (6 bases). V lost 2 bases, J lost 0 bases, and 9 bases lay in between. This CDR3 has 15 residues. The germline CDR1 and CDR2 sequences are SGHNT and YYREEE (reference sequence). The CDR3 sequence: CASSFDRIAKNIQYF. DNA of the CDR3: TGTGCCAGCAGCTTTGACAGGATAGCCAAAAACATTCAGTACTTC.

This clone was recorded only once. The J gene is TRBJ2-2, the V gene TRBV7-9; 10 bases agree with TRBD2. Trimming cost V 4 bases and J 4 bases; bases outside gene matches: 12. Germline values: CDR1 SEHNR, CDR2 FQNEAQ (reference sequence). This CDR3 has 18 residues. This CDR3 reads CASSSFGLAEVGTGELFF. The CDR3 region has the DNA TGTGCCAGCAGCTCATTCGGACTAGCGGAAGTGGGCACCGGGGAGCTGTTTTTT.

V is TRBV7-9 and J is TRBJ1-5; 11 bases match TRBD1. This CDR3 has 16 residues. V lost 4 bases to trimming and J lost 7 bases; unmatched junction nucleotides: 9. Germline CDR1 is SEHNR and CDR2 is FQNEAQ (reference sequence). CDR3 in DNA: TGTGCCAGCAGCTCGCTTGGACAGGGGGCTCTCCAGCCCCAGCATTTT. Translation gives CASSSLGQGALQPQHF.

The chain combines TRBV29-1 with TRBJ2-7; possible D gene TRBD2, 6 bases. V was shortened by 1 base and J by 6 bases, with 10 bases between the two germline ends. CDR1 and CDR2 (germline): SQVTM, ANQGSEA. The CDR3 has 12 amino acids. CDR3 sequence reads: CSVEVGGSEQYF. The CDR3 DNA is TGCAGCGTTGAAGTTGGAGGGAGCGAGCAGTACTTC.

The rearrangement links TRBV5-1 to TRBJ1-2; TRBD1 might be the D (5 bases). This CDR3 spans 14 amino acids. Germline CDR1 reads SGHRS; CDR2 reads YFSETQ. V was pared by 0 bases and J by 3 bases, with 9 bases between. CDR3 protein: CASSLAGPYYGYTF. The DNA for the CDR3 is TGCGCCAGCAGCTTGGCAGGGCCATACTATGGCTACACCTTC.

The chain is built from TRBV7-9 and TRBJ2-7; D gene uncertain. The CDR3 extends over 13 amino acids. The V gene's germline CDR1 is SEHNR and CDR2 FQNEAQ (reference sequence). Trimming cost V 0 bases and J 2 bases, with 5 bases left between them. DNA for the CDR3: TGTGCCAGCAGCTTAGCTAGCCCCTACGAGCAGTACTTC. Translation gives CASSLASPYEQYF.

The V and J genes are TRBV27 and TRBJ1-1, with 8 bases fitting TRBD1. Germline CDR1 and CDR2: MNHEY and SMNVEV (reference sequence). V gave up 6 bases and J gave up 2 bases; unmatched junction bases: 5. The CDR3 extends over 14 amino acids. The CDR3 protein is CASRRTGLNTEAFF. CDR3 sequence (DNA): TGTGCCAGCAGACGGACAGGGCTAAACACTGAAGCTTTCTTT.